The TCR beta chain described here comes from a study of cytomegalovirus exposure and HLA in healthy donors. Study conclusions and caveats: In a later analysis, around 18,000 TCR beta sequences were associated with HLA alleles at 0.05 false discovery rate. Listed as cytomegalovirus-associated were about 160 TCR beta chains.

On this clone itself: Its cognate antigen is unknown.

Healthy bone marrow donors made up the donor group. PCR amplification relied on 60 Vbeta primers (plus 13 Jbeta primers). The repertoire was sequenced with immunoSEQ multiplex PCR; TCRdb's copy has only in-frame clones and lacks some. In the table there are 100,000 to 150,000 clones, around 77% of which are singletons. The receptor comes from a male donor in good health and CMV-seropositive. The sample comprised PBMCs.

The CDR3: CASSPQTGLGSPLHF. CDR3 nucleotide sequence: TGTGCCAGCAGTCCCCAGACAGGGTTGGGTTCACCCCTCCACTTT. The gene calls are TRBV27 and TRBJ1-6, with 7 positions matching TRBD1. Germline V gives CDR1 MNHEY, CDR2 SMNVEV (reference sequence). Trimming took 5 bases from V and 9 from J; bases not matched to a gene: 10. This CDR3 contains 15 residues.